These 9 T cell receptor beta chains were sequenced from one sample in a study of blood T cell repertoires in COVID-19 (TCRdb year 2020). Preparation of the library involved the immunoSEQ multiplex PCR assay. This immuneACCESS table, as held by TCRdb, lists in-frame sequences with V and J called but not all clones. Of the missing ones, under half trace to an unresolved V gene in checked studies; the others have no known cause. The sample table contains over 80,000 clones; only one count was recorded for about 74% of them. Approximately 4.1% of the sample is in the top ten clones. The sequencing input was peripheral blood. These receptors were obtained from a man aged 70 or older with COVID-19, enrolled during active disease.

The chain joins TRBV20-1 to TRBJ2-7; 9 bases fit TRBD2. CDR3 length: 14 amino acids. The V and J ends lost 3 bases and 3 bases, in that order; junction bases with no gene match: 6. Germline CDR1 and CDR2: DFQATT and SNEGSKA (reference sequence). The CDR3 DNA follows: TGCAGTGCTAGTCGAGGACTAGCGAGCTACGAGCAGTACTTC. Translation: CSASRGLASYEQYF.

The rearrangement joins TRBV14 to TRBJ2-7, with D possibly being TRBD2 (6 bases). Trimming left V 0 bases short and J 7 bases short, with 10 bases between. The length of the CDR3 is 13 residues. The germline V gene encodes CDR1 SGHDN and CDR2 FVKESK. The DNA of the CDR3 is TGTGCCAGCAGCCAAGAACTAGCTGGGGAGCAGTACTTC. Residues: CASSQELAGEQYF.

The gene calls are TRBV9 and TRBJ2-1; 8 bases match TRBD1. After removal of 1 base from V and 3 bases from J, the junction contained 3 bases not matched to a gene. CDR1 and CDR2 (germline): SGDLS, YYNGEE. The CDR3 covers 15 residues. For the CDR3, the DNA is TGTGCCAGCAGCGTAAACAGGGGGTACTACAATGAGCAGTTCTTC. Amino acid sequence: CASSVNRGYYNEQFF. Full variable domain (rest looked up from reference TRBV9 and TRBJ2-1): DSGVTQTPKHLITATGQRVTLRCSPRSGDLSVYWYQQSLDQGLQFLIQYYNGEERAKGNILERFSAQQFPDLHSELNLSSLELGDSALYFCASSVNRGYYNEQFFGPGTRLTVL.

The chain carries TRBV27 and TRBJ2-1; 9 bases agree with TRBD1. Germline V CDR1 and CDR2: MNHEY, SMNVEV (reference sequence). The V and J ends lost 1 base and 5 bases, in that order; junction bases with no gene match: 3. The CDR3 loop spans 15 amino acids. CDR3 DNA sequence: TGTGCCAGCAGTTTATGGGACAGGGTTAACAATGAGCAGTTCTTC. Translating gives CASSLWDRVNNEQFF.

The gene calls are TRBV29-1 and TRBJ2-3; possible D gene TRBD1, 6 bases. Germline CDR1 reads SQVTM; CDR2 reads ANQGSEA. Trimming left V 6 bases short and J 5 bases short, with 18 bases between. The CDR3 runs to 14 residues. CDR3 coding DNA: TGCAGCGTCAGAGGGGGACATGCGGAAGATACGCAGTATTTT. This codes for CSVRGGHAEDTQYF.

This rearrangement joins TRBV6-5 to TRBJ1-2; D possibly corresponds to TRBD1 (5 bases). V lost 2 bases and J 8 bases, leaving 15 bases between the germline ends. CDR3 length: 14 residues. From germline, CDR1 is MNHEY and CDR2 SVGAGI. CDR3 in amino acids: CASSYRGARSGYTF. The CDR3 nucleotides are TGTGCCAGCAGTTACCGTGGGGCCCGCTCCGGCTACACCTTC.

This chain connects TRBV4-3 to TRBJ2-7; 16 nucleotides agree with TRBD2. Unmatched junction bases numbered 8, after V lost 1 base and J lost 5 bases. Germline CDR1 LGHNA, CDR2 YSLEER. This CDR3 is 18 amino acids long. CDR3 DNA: TGCGCCAGCAGCCAAGGGGCGCCGGGACTAGCGGGAGGGAACGAGCAGTACTTC. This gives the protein CASSQGAPGLAGGNEQYF.

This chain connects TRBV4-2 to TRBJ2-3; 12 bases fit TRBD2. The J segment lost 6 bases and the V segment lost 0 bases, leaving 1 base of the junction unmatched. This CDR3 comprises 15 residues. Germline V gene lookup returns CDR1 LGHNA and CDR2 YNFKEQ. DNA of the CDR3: TGTGCCAGCAGCCAAGAACTAGCGGGAGGTGATACGCAGTATTTT. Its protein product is CASSQELAGGDTQYF.

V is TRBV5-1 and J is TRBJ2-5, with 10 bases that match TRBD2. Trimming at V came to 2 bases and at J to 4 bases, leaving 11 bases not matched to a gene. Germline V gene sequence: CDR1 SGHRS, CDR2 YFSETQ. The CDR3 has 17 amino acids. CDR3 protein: CASSLTASGSVAETQYF. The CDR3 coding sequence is TGCGCCAGCAGCTTAACGGCTAGCGGGAGTGTCGCAGAGACCCAGTACTTC.